The 32 T cell receptor beta chains below come from one sample, sequenced in a study of T-cell reconstitution after alpha-beta-depleted transplantation in children (dated by TCRdb to 2016 to 2017). Library preparation employed PCR. Instrument on record: Illumina HiSeq 2500. TCR library preparation used molecular barcoding, with unique molecular identifiers applied to normalize quantification of the TCRbeta repertoire. TCRdb redid the processing of the public reads, applying fastp at Q25 and MiXCR, and retained in-frame beta chains. Each record represents a unique CDR3 protein, reported with the most common genes and DNA among its rows. Present in this sample are a few hundred thousand distinct CDR3 sequences, roughly an eighth of which were seen just once. The ten largest clonotypes hold around 5.8% of the sample. The sample in question was PBMCs from the stem cell graft donor, obtained from the stem cell graft. The receptors here all came from a human donor who donated a stem cell graft to a child with combined immunodeficiency.

V is TRBV12-3 or TRBV12-4 and J is TRBJ1-1; D uncertain. The length of the CDR3 is 13 residues. The V end lost 2 bases, the J end lost 3 bases, and 7 bases lay between the germline ends. The CDR3 DNA sequence: TGTGCCAGCAGTTTATGGGGAGACACTGAAGCTTTCTTT. Encoded protein: CASSLWGDTEAFF.

Note on this clonotype: The conserved phenylalanine or tryptophan normally closing the CDR3 is absent here, so this likely arose from a read error. The DNA is left out, because the CDR3 cannot be placed on it with certainty; the CDR3 is given as TCRdb lists it. This chain links TRBV11-1 with TRBJ2-1; TRBD2 is taken as the D call from the table, unchecked against the DNA. Per the germline V gene, CDR1 is SGHAT and CDR2 is FQDESV (reference sequence). A total of 13 residues make up the CDR3, ends included. CDR3 residues: CASSLATSGRVFV.

The chain carries TRBV29-1 and TRBJ1-3, with unresolved D. The germline gives CDR1 SQVTM, CDR2 ANQGSEA. The CDR3 loop spans 15 amino acids. The ends were cut back, 2 bases at V and 0 bases at J, with 11 bases in the middle. In nucleotides, the CDR3 is TGCAGCGTTGAAACTATGGGGTCCTCTGGAAACACCATATATTTT. It encodes CSVETMGSSGNTIYF.

V usage is TRBV7-8 and J usage is TRBJ2-1; D gene ambiguous. The V end was cut by 5 bases, the J end by 0 bases, with 8 bases between. Germline V CDR1 and CDR2: SGHVS, FQNEAQ. The CDR3 is made up of 14 amino acids. The CDR3 DNA reads TGTGCCAGCAGCCCATCTACCTCCTACAATGAGCAGTTCTTC. It yields the protein CASSPSTSYNEQFF.

DNA for the CDR3: TGTGCCAGCAATTCAGGGTCCCATAATTCACCCCTCCACTTT. Translating it yields CASNSGSHNSPLHF. The chain couples TRBV12-3 or TRBV12-4 to TRBJ1-6; tentative D call: TRBD1 (5 bases). The V end was cut by 7 bases, the J end by 5 bases, with 12 bases between. The CDR3 spans 14 residues.

This clonotype was counted many times. The chain uses TRBV5-1 and TRBJ2-7, with TRBD1 matching over 7 bases. The V and J ends lost 0 bases and 1 base, in that order; junction bases with no gene match: 4. The CDR3 is made up of 15 amino acids. Germline CDR1 and CDR2: SGHRS and YFSETQ. This CDR3 reads CASSLVWTGSYEQYF. As DNA, the CDR3 is TGCGCCAGCAGCTTGGTTTGGACAGGATCCTACGAGCAGTACTTC.

The chain carries TRBV24-1 and TRBJ2-3; D not resolved. The V gene lost 1 base and the J gene lost 0 bases, with 7 bases spanning the gap. CDR1 KGHDR and CDR2 SFDVKD come from the germline V gene. This CDR3 comprises 15 residues. CDR3 protein: CATSDFASSTDTQYF. CDR3 in DNA: TGTGCCACCAGTGATTTCGCGTCTAGCACAGATACGCAGTATTTT.

This chain links TRBV27 with TRBJ2-4; D gene unclear. The CDR3 covers 15 residues. Trimming took off 7 bases at V and 0 bases at J, with 13 bases between the two ends. CDR1 is MNHEY, CDR2 SMNVEV, per germline (reference sequence). CDR3 DNA: TGTGCCAGCATCTTGTGGGATGGAGCCAAAAACATTCAGTACTTC. Translating it yields CASILWDGAKNIQYF.

This clonotype was picked up many times. This CDR3 reads CATSRDGDGGETQYF. The CDR3 bases are TGTGCCACCAGCAGAGATGGGGACGGTGGAGAGACCCAGTACTTC. V gene TRBV15 combines with J gene TRBJ2-5, with D possibly called TRBD1 or TRBD2 (5 bases each). CDR1 is LNHNV, CDR2 YYDKDF, per germline (reference sequence). This CDR3 comprises 15 residues. V lost 0 bases to trimming and J lost 4 bases, with 12 bases between them.

This clonotype has just a few counts. This chain joins TRBV23-1 and TRBJ2-7, with 10 nucleotides matching TRBD1. TRBV23-1 is filed as an ORF, its function uncertain. The trim removed 2 bases at V and 4 bases at J, leaving 8 bases unmatched. The CDR3 runs 16 residues. The CDR3 protein is CASSQTTGTGEYEQYF. The CDR3 DNA sequence: TGCGCCAGCAGTCAAACTACCGGGACAGGGGAGTACGAGCAGTACTTC.

The chain uses TRBV25-1 and TRBJ2-1; D may be TRBD2 (6 bases). V was clipped by 3 bases and J by 5 bases, with 17 bases between them. Per germline, CDR1 MGHDK and CDR2 SYGVNS. The CDR3 length is 16 residues. The CDR3 sequence is CASSDRRGSVHNEQFF. The CDR3 DNA sequence: TGTGCCAGCAGTGATAGGCGGGGATCCGTCCACAATGAGCAGTTCTTC.

This clonotype occurred many times. The chain joins TRBV6-4 to TRBJ2-1; D might be TRBD2 (6 bases). Germline loops: CDR1 MRHNA, CDR2 SNTAGT. Trimming took off 8 bases at V and 8 bases at J, with 16 bases between the two ends. The CDR3 contains 13 residues. CDR3 bases: TGTGCCAGCCGGGACTGGCTTAGTCATGAGCAGTTCTTC. Its translation: CASRDWLSHEQFF.

CDR3 amino acids: CASTTAYEQYF. CDR3 in DNA: TGTGCCAGCACGACTGCCTACGAGCAGTACTTC. The gene calls are TRBV6-6 and TRBJ2-7; no definite D call. The ends were cut back, 7 bases at V and 2 bases at J, with 6 bases in the middle. This CDR3 spans 11 amino acids. Germline V gene data show CDR1 as MNHNY and CDR2 as SVGAGI (reference sequence).

This clonotype has ten or more counts. This rearrangement joins TRBV12-3 or TRBV12-4 to TRBJ2-7, with 8 bases aligning to TRBD1. Trimming cost V 5 bases and J 9 bases; bases outside gene matches: 3. This CDR3 has 11 amino acids. The CDR3 reads CASSDQGAQYF. Here the CDR3 DNA reads TGTGCCAGCAGTGATCAGGGGGCGCAGTACTTC.

This clonotype was counted once. This rearrangement joins TRBV19 to TRBJ2-1; D gene uncertain. Germline V gene lookup returns CDR1 LNHDA and CDR2 SQIVND (reference sequence). CDR3 length equals 14 residues. Trimming took off 3 bases at V and 3 bases at J, with 9 bases between the two ends. CDR3: CASSIMVNYNEQFF. DNA of the CDR3: TGTGCCAGTAGTATCATGGTAAACTACAATGAGCAGTTCTTC.

V usage is TRBV6-1 and J usage is TRBJ2-7; maybe TRBD2 (6 bases). Germline V CDR1 and CDR2: MNHNS, SASEGT. Trimming left V 5 bases short and J 5 bases short, with 22 bases between. The CDR3 contains 16 residues. CDR3 DNA: TGTGCCAGCAGTCTGGAGAGGCCTAGCGTCTCTCACGAGCAGTACTTC. Protein: CASSLERPSVSHEQYF.

The genes are TRBV9 and TRBJ1-1, with TRBD1 as a possible D gene (5 bases). Between the trimmed V and J ends, which lost 0 bases and 4 bases, there was a span of 10 bases. The CDR3 length is 14 residues. The germline V gene encodes CDR1 SGDLS and CDR2 YYNGEE. The CDR3 loop reads CASSVGGTVTEAFF. The DNA of the CDR3 is TGTGCCAGCAGCGTAGGGGGGACGGTCACTGAAGCTTTCTTT.

This chain connects TRBV19 to TRBJ2-1; D remains ambiguous. This CDR3 is built from 14 residues. V lost 1 base and J 7 bases, leaving 11 bases between the germline ends. CDR1 and CDR2 from the germline V gene are LNHDA and SQIVND (reference sequence). The CDR3 region has the DNA TGTGCCAGTAGTATAGTGGCAGGTCAGAATGAGCAGTTCTTC. This codes for CASSIVAGQNEQFF.

A few counts support this clonotype. V and J are TRBV12-5 and TRBJ2-5; the D is unclear. V was trimmed by 1 base and J by 4 bases, leaving 7 bases between them. Germline V gene data show CDR1 as LGHNT and CDR2 as FRNRAP. CDR3 length: 13 amino acids. The CDR3 bases are TGTGCTAGTGGTTTGGCGGTAGGAGAGACCCAGTACTTC. Residues: CASGLAVGETQYF.

This clonotype was seen more than once but under ten times. This chain uses TRBV3-1 with TRBJ2-2; TRBD2 aligns across 8 bases. The CDR3 length is 15 residues. Germline CDR1 LGHDT, CDR2 YNNKEL (reference sequence). After removal of 4 bases from V and 6 bases from J, the junction contained 7 bases not matched to a gene. The CDR3 protein is CASSLLAGLAGELFF. CDR3 nucleotides: TGTGCCAGCAGCCTCTTAGCGGGACTGGCCGGGGAGCTGTTTTTT.

Only a few counts were recorded for this clonotype. The chain couples TRBV5-1 to TRBJ2-1; D gene ambiguous. The CDR3 covers 15 residues. V was pared by 5 bases and J by 0 bases, with 12 bases between. Germline CDR1 is SGHRS and CDR2 is YFSETQ. The CDR3 DNA reads as TGCGCCAGCAGTACGACCTCGAGCTCCTACAATGAGCAGTTCTTC. Its protein is CASSTTSSSYNEQFF.

V is TRBV12-3 or TRBV12-4 and J is TRBJ2-2, with D possibly TRBD2 on 6 matching bases. V shed 9 bases and J shed 2 bases, with 25 bases lying between them. This CDR3 has 18 residues. Written as DNA, the CDR3 is TGTGCCAGAACCAGGAGGGCCCCAACCTTGATTAACACCGGGGAGCTGTTTTTT. This gives the protein CARTRRAPTLINTGELFF.

This clonotype occurred a few times. The chain links TRBV12-3 or TRBV12-4 to TRBJ2-1, with 9 bases lining up with TRBD2. The V gene end was trimmed by 3 bases and the J gene end by 9 bases; junction bases not matched to a gene: 12. This CDR3 spans 16 amino acids. In nucleotides, the CDR3 is TGTGCCAGCAGTTTCCGTGGGTTAGCGGGAGTCGGTGAGCAGTTCTTC. Protein product: CASSFRGLAGVGEQFF.

The rearrangement links TRBV20-1 to TRBJ2-2; 7 bases fit TRBD2. Per germline, CDR1 DFQATT and CDR2 SNEGSKA (reference sequence). The CDR3 runs to 13 residues. V lost 5 bases, J lost 7 bases, and 7 bases stayed unmatched. CDR3 DNA: TGCAGTGCTCGGACTAGAAACGGCGGGGAGCTGTTTTTT. Translating gives CSARTRNGGELFF.

This clonotype was counted ten times or more. The rearrangement joins TRBV29-1 to TRBJ2-3; D tentatively reads TRBD1 or TRBD2 (6 bases each). The V end was cut by 6 bases, the J end by 6 bases, with 19 bases between. The CDR3 extends over 14 amino acids. Germline V gene data show CDR1 as SQVTM and CDR2 as ANQGSEA. The CDR3 spells CSVQTQWGADTQYF. In DNA form, the CDR3 reads TGCAGCGTCCAGACCCAGTGGGGGGCGGATACGCAGTATTTT.

In its sample, this clonotype was seen many times. The chain has TRBV7-9 and TRBJ2-7, with D possibly being TRBD1 or TRBD2 (5 bases each). Trimming shortened V by 5 bases and J by 2 bases, and 13 bases separated the two germline ends. The CDR3 is 14 amino acids. Germline V gene lookup returns CDR1 SEHNR and CDR2 FQNEAQ (reference sequence). The chain's CDR3 is CASSDRDLTYEQYF. The CDR3 coding sequence is TGTGCCAGCAGCGACCGGGACCTAACCTACGAGCAGTACTTC.

This clonotype was counted a few times. The chain employs TRBV27 and TRBJ1-5; D gene uncertain. The ends were cut back, 0 bases at V and 10 bases at J, with 13 bases in the middle. The CDR3 consists of 14 residues. CDR1 is MNHEY and CDR2 is SMNVEV in the germline V gene (reference sequence). CDR3 sequence reads: CASSLSGRMDPQHF. CDR3 bases: TGTGCCAGCAGTTTATCTGGCAGGATGGATCCCCAGCATTTT.

The table lists this clonotype with a few counts. The V gene is TRBV30, the J gene TRBJ2-5; D call uncertain. Trimming stripped 4 bases from V and 7 bases from J, with 16 bases between. This CDR3 region has 13 residues. From germline, CDR1 is GTSNPN and CDR2 SVGIG (reference sequence). The CDR3: CAWTLGPRRTQYF. CDR3 bases: TGTGCCTGGACCCTAGGACCCAGGCGGACCCAGTACTTC. The variable domain in full, with the rest retrieved from reference TRBV30 and TRBJ2-5, is SQTIHQWPATLVQPVGSPLSLECTVEGTSNPNLYWYRQAAGRGLQLLFYSVGIGQISSEVPQNLSASRPQDRQFILSSKKLLLSDSGFYLCAWTLGPRRTQYFGPGTRLLVL.

The chain carries TRBV10-3 and TRBJ2-7; 10 positions match TRBD2. This CDR3 has 15 residues. V trimming: 10 bases; J trimming: 0 bases; junction bases outside the gene matches: 9. Germline assignment: CDR1 ENHRY and CDR2 SYGVKD. The CDR3 nucleotides are TGTGCCACCTGGGGGGCTAGCGGGAGCTCCTACGAGCAGTACTTC. This encodes CATWGASGSSYEQYF.

This clonotype appeared a few times. The rearrangement uses TRBV14 and TRBJ2-1; 8 nucleotides match TRBD1. The germline V gene encodes CDR1 SGHDN and CDR2 FVKESK. With 1 base clipped from V and 4 bases from J, the junction kept 6 bases outside the gene matches. The CDR3 length is 16 residues. CDR3 region: CASSQGMNRGYNEQFF. CDR3 bases: TGTGCCAGCAGCCAAGGGATGAACAGGGGGTACAATGAGCAGTTCTTC.

This clonotype was recorded a few times. The chain joins TRBV7-3 to TRBJ2-3, with D uncertain. Germline V gene data show CDR1 as SGHTA and CDR2 as FQGTGA. Trimming removed 5 bases from V and 10 bases from J, with 16 bases in between. The CDR3 is 13 amino acids. The CDR3 nucleotides are TGTGCCAGCAGCCCACTAATAGGCCTCCCGCAGTATTTT. Translating it yields CASSPLIGLPQYF.

There are many counts of this clonotype. V and J are TRBV28 and TRBJ2-7, with 8 bases aligning to TRBD1. The germline CDR1 and CDR2 sequences are MDHEN and SYDVKM. This CDR3 contains 19 residues. With 3 bases clipped from V and 2 bases from J, the junction kept 18 bases outside the gene matches. As DNA, the CDR3 is TGTGCCAGCAGTTTTCCCTCTCTCTCCGACAGGGGTCGGACCTACGAGCAGTACTTC. Protein product: CASSFPSLSDRGRTYEQYF.